The 22 T cell receptor beta chains given below trace back to one sample, sequenced in a study of blood T cells in healthy people across ages. Together with a sample-barcoded 5' primer, a J-beta primer mix was included in a second PCR lasting about 6 to 11 cycles. TCRdb recomputed calls from the 5' RACE reads with MiXCR, one row per CDR3 protein. The profile shows more than 800,000 distinct CDR3 sequences, 45% of them singletons. Sample: blood. Every receptor here comes from an older woman in good health.

The chain combines TRBV5-6 with TRBJ2-1; the match to TRBD1 covers 8 bases. The CDR3 sequence is 15 residues long. Germline V gene sequence: CDR1 SGHDT, CDR2 YYEEEE. V lost 4 bases, J lost 6 bases, and 9 bases stayed unmatched. The CDR3 sequence is CASSRPQGVSNEQFF. CDR3 in DNA: TGTGCCAGCAGCCGTCCACAGGGGGTGTCCAATGAGCAGTTCTTC.

CDR3 loop: CASSPQEAGETQYF. As DNA, the CDR3 is TGTGCCAGCAGCCCCCAAGAGGCCGGGGAGACCCAGTACTTC. This chain joins TRBV7-9 and TRBJ2-5; no reliable D call. Germline V gene sequence: CDR1 SEHNR, CDR2 FQNEAQ (reference sequence). The CDR3 length is 14 residues. The ends were cut back, 5 bases at V and 5 bases at J, with 15 bases in the middle.

The chain is built from TRBV7-3 and TRBJ1-1, with 7 bases matching TRBD1. The CDR3 spans 16 residues. J gave up 0 bases and V 3 bases, and 7 bases lay outside the gene matches. Germline-derived CDR1 and CDR2 are SGHTA and FQGTGA. The CDR3 bases are TGTGCCAGCAGCTTCCGGGACAGCCAACTGAACACTGAAGCTTTCTTT. Residues: CASSFRDSQLNTEAFF.

The V and J genes are TRBV30 and TRBJ2-5; 11 bases line up with TRBD1. The ends lost 8 bases at V and 4 bases at J; junction bases unmatched: 6. Germline lookup yields CDR1 GTSNPN and CDR2 SVGIG (reference sequence). CDR3 length: 13 residues. This CDR3 is CARTGGLGETQYF. The CDR3 coding sequence is TGTGCCCGGACAGGGGGCTTAGGAGAGACCCAGTACTTC.

A few counts support this clonotype. The genes are TRBV14 and TRBJ2-7, with TRBD1 as a possible D gene (6 bases). The CDR3 has 14 amino acids. Germline V gives CDR1 SGHDN, CDR2 FVKESK. Trimming removed 4 bases at V and 1 base at J, with 11 bases between. The CDR3 nucleotides are TGTGCCAGCAGCCCGGGACAATTTTCCTACGAGCAGTACTTC. As protein: CASSPGQFSYEQYF.

This clonotype was counted only a few times. One base away lies a much larger clone, so this may be a sequencing read error. The chain combines TRBV6-4 with TRBJ2-3; the match to TRBD2 covers 7 bases. There are 13 residues in the CDR3. The V gene's germline CDR1 is MRHNA and CDR2 SNTAGT. The V segment lost 4 bases and the J segment 9 bases; nucleotides outside the gene matches: 7. CDR3 residues: CASSGRGEETQYF. As DNA, the CDR3 is TGTGCCAGCAGTGGCCGGGGGGAAGAGACGCAGTATTTT.

V is TRBV7-6 and J is TRBJ2-3; possible D gene TRBD2, 6 bases. The germline gives CDR1 SGHVS, CDR2 FNYEAQ. The ends were cut back, 5 bases at V and 0 bases at J, with 12 bases in the middle. This CDR3 has 15 amino acids. The CDR3 coding sequence is TGTGCCAGCAGCCCGCGACTAGGGAGCACAGATACGCAGTATTTT. Amino acids: CASSPRLGSTDTQYF.

This rearrangement joins TRBV12-3 or TRBV12-4 to TRBJ2-1, with TRBD1 as a possible D gene (6 bases). V lost 1 base, J lost 5 bases, and 12 bases lay in between. The length of the CDR3 is 15 residues. CDR3 in amino acids: CASSLGDMPNNEQFF. The CDR3 DNA follows: TGTGCCAGCAGTTTAGGGGACATGCCTAACAATGAGCAGTTCTTC.

The chain joins TRBV28 to TRBJ2-5, with unresolved D. Germline CDR1 reads MDHEN; CDR2 reads SYDVKM. This CDR3 has 15 amino acids. Between the trimmed V and J ends, which lost 3 bases and 5 bases, there was a span of 16 bases. In nucleotides, the CDR3 is TGTGCCAGCAGTTTTACGGTCCAGACTGATGAGACCCAGTACTTC. It codes for CASSFTVQTDETQYF.

The rearrangement uses TRBV11-2 and TRBJ2-7; 7 bases agree with TRBD2. The CDR3 loop spans 14 amino acids. The J segment lost 3 bases and the V segment lost 5 bases, leaving 7 bases of the junction unmatched. Per germline, CDR1 SGHAT and CDR2 FQNNGV. The CDR3 nucleotides are TGTGCCAGCAGCCCCCTCGGCGGGAGCTACGAGCAGTACTTC. Protein product: CASSPLGGSYEQYF.

There are a few counts of this clonotype. V is TRBV6-6 and J is TRBJ2-1, with TRBD2 identical over 13 bases. The J segment lost 8 bases and the V segment lost 6 bases, leaving 7 bases of the junction unmatched. This CDR3 spans 15 amino acids. CDR1 and CDR2 (germline): MNHNY, SVGAGI (reference sequence). CDR3 residues: CASSGLAGASDEQFF. DNA for the CDR3: TGTGCCAGCAGCGGACTAGCGGGAGCTTCGGATGAGCAGTTCTTC.

The rearrangement uses TRBV20-1 and TRBJ2-4; perhaps TRBD1 as D (5 bases). The DNA end is more similar to TRBJ2-7, so the J call may be wrong. This CDR3 has 19 amino acids. Germline assignment: CDR1 DFQATT and CDR2 SNEGSKA (reference sequence). CDR3 residues: CSATPLPLNRRDGSDEQYF. CDR3 nucleotides: TGCAGTGCAACTCCTCTCCCGCTCAACAGGAGAGATGGATCCGACGAGCAGTACTTC.

The chain joins TRBV20-1 to TRBJ1-5; TRBD1 agrees at 7 bases. CDR1 is DFQATT and CDR2 is SNEGSKA in the germline V gene (reference sequence). V lost 6 bases to trimming and J lost 0 bases; unmatched junction nucleotides: 8. The CDR3 spans 15 residues. CDR3 residues: CSAKDRLYSNQPQHF. The CDR3 DNA follows: TGCAGTGCAAAGGACAGGCTGTATAGCAATCAGCCCCAGCATTTT.

V gene TRBV9 combines with J gene TRBJ2-3; a weak D match, TRBD1 (5 bases). With 7 bases removed from V and 1 base from J, the gap between germline ends came to 10 bases. The CDR3 loop spans 13 amino acids. Germline V CDR1 and CDR2: SGDLS, YYNGEE. CDR3 coding DNA: TGTGCCAGCCGCGAACAGGGCACAGATACGCAGTATTTT. Protein: CASREQGTDTQYF.

V is TRBV7-2 and J is TRBJ1-6; D ambiguous. CDR1 SGHTA and CDR2 FQGNSA come from the germline V gene. This CDR3 is built from 15 residues. V was pared by 1 base and J by 5 bases, with 9 bases between. This CDR3 is CASSLEGSHNSPLHF. The CDR3 nucleotides read TGTGCCAGCAGCTTAGAAGGTTCCCATAATTCACCCCTCCACTTT. The whole variable domain, remainder taken from reference TRBV7-2 and TRBJ1-6, is GAGVSQSPSNKVTEKGKDVELRCDPISGHTALYWYRQSLGQGLEFLIYFQGNSAPDKSGLPSDRFSAERTGGSVSTLTIQRTQQEDSAVYLCASSLEGSHNSPLHFGNGTRLTVT.

A single count supports this clonotype. CDR3 sequence: CSARSGWGPYNEQFF. CDR3 in DNA: TGCAGTGCTCGCAGCGGTTGGGGCCCCTACAATGAGCAGTTCTTC. This chain joins TRBV20-1 and TRBJ2-1, with D perhaps given as TRBD1 or TRBD2 (5 bases each). Deletions cut 5 bases from V and 2 bases from J, with 16 bases between. CDR3 size: 15 residues. CDR1 DFQATT and CDR2 SNEGSKA come from the germline V gene (reference sequence).

In this sample, this clonotype turned up a few times. V gene TRBV20-1 combines with J gene TRBJ2-4; a weak D match, TRBD1 (6 bases). The germline V and J ends were trimmed by 5 bases and 5 bases, with 16 bases remaining between them. Germline CDR1 is DFQATT and CDR2 is SNEGSKA (reference sequence). The length of the CDR3 is 14 residues. The CDR3 reads CSAGQQGIQNIQYF. The CDR3 DNA sequence: TGCAGTGCTGGACAACAGGGTATCCAAAACATTCAGTACTTC.

A remark on this clonotype: At one of its ends the junction is not consistent with the germline gene, which may arise from a read error. CDR3 nucleotides: TGTGCCAGCAGCCAAGACGGTGGCTTTCAAGAGACCCGGTACTTC. Residues: CASSQDGGFQETRYF. The chain recombines TRBV14 with TRBJ2-5; D is undetermined. The V gene's germline CDR1 is SGHDN and CDR2 FVKESK. CDR3 size: 15 residues. The full variable domain, its missing parts supplied by reference TRBV14 and TRBJ2-5, is EAGVTQFPSHSVIEKGQTVTLRCDPISGHDNLYWYRRVMGKEIKFLLHFVKESKQDESGMPNNRFLAERTGGTYSTLKVQPAELEDSGVYFCASSQDGGFQETRYFGPGTRLLVL.

This clonotype has just a few counts. The V gene is TRBV19, the J gene TRBJ1-2, with D unclear. The CDR3 spans 14 residues. Trimming removed 1 base at V and 1 base at J, with 7 bases between. Germline V gene sequence: CDR1 LNHDA, CDR2 SQIVND (reference sequence). Here the CDR3 DNA reads TGTGCCAGTAGTATAGCGGCTGGTAACTATGGCTACACCTTC. As protein: CASSIAAGNYGYTF. The entire variable domain, with the rest obtained from reference TRBV19 and TRBJ1-2, is as follows: DGGITQSPKYLFRKEGQNVTLSCEQNLNHDAMYWYRQDPGQGLRLIYYSQIVNDFQKGDIAEGYSVSREKKESFPLTVTSAQKNPTAFYLCASSIAAGNYGYTFGSGTRLTVV.

The CDR3 sequence: CASSGGLAGLNEQFF. For the CDR3, the DNA is TGTGCCAGCAGTGGCGGACTAGCGGGGCTCAATGAGCAGTTCTTC. The V and J genes are TRBV2 and TRBJ2-1; 12 positions match TRBD2. Germline V lookup: CDR1 SNHLY, CDR2 FYNNEI. This CDR3 contains 15 residues. Trimming removed 4 bases from V and 6 bases from J; junction bases left unmatched: 4.

As for this clonotype: A read error may explain this, as a much larger clone is one base away. The CDR3 DNA reads TGTGCCAGCAGTTTGGGGGCACAGGATGGCGAGCAGTACTTC. This gives the protein CASSLGAQDGEQYF. The V and J genes are TRBV12-3 or TRBV12-4 and TRBJ2-7, with D possibly matching TRBD1 (6 bases). The ends were cut back, 3 bases at V and 6 bases at J, with 15 bases in the middle. This CDR3 comprises 14 residues.

For this clonotype: One end of the junction does not line up with germline, which may come from a read error. The chain links TRBV4-1 to TRBJ2-1; D might be TRBD2 (6 bases). This CDR3 spans 16 amino acids. Germline CDR1 is MGHRA and CDR2 is YSYEKL. CDR3 sequence reads: CTSSQAPSGAYNEQFF. The CDR3 DNA reads as TGCACCAGCAGCCAAGCTCCCTCGGGAGCCTACAATGAGCAGTTCTTC.